This TCR beta chain was recovered during a study of blood T cell repertoires in COVID-19. Background on the study: Acute and convalescent COVID-19 specimens originated in the United States, Italy and Spain. Sample material is recorded as cDNA or gDNA derived from T cells, B-cell-depleted T cells, or PBMCs.

The ends lost 1 base at V and 10 bases at J; junction bases unmatched: 11. CDR1 SGHVS and CDR2 FQNEAQ come from the germline V gene. This CDR3 comprises 16 residues. Followed longitudinally, the Seattle patients had been enrolled during active infection. Original processing methods: The assay estimated nucleated cells by amplifying reference gene primers. Clones were sequenced by immunoSEQ multiplex PCR, and TCRdb holds only the in-frame ones, with some missing. That table furnishes V, J and clone size, whereas the DNA furnished D and trimming. The sample shows under 450,000 clones, 86% of them seen only once. This clone was detected a few times.

The V and J genes are TRBV7-8 and TRBJ1-5; 9 bases fit TRBD1. The sequenced sample consisted of peripheral blood. This clonotype was obtained from a woman in her sixties or seventies with COVID-19, enrolled during active disease. The CDR3 DNA reads TGTGCCAGCAGCTTAGGGCGGACAGGGGATAAGGGACCCCAGCATTTT. Protein product: CASSLGRTGDKGPQHF.